The 19 T cell receptor beta chains listed next were all sequenced from one sample in a study of shared clonotypes between healthy human individuals. Profiled with immunoSEQ multiplex PCR; TCRdb holds only in-frame clones, not every one. The sample holds approximately 110,000 clones, roughly 66% seen once. The sequenced material came from memory CD8+ T cells sorted from blood. Subset denoted: CD45RO+ cells pooled with CCR7-negative TemRA cells. The receptors stem from a woman in her twenties or thirties in good health.

This CDR3 reads CASSLAGTYEQYF. For the CDR3, the DNA is TGTGCCAGCAGTTTAGCGGGTACCTACGAGCAGTACTTC. This sequence joins TRBV27 and TRBJ2-7, with D perhaps TRBD2 (5 bases). Germline V CDR1 and CDR2: MNHEY, SMNVEV (reference sequence). This CDR3 comprises 13 residues. Trimming stripped 2 bases from V and 2 bases from J, with 7 bases between.

The chain carries TRBV28 and TRBJ1-2, with D tentatively TRBD1 (6 bases). The CDR3 spans 15 residues. CDR1 and CDR2 (germline): MDHEN, SYDVKM. Trimming stripped 3 bases from V and 5 bases from J, with 16 bases between. This chain's CDR3 is CASSFQSRGWYGYTF. DNA of the CDR3: TGTGCCAGCAGTTTTCAATCCAGGGGATGGTATGGCTACACCTTC.

This chain joins TRBV2 and TRBJ1-3; the D is unclear. CDR3 size: 13 residues. V lost 3 bases and J 0 bases, leaving 3 bases between the germline ends. Germline CDR1 is SNHLY and CDR2 is FYNNEI. Written as DNA, the CDR3 is TGTGCCAGCAGTGACGGCTCTGGAAACACCATATATTTT. Translation gives CASSDGSGNTIYF.

The chain carries TRBV2 and TRBJ1-1; the D gene is possibly TRBD1 (5 bases). The germline V gene encodes CDR1 SNHLY and CDR2 FYNNEI. The V end was cut by 6 bases, the J end by 1 base, with 12 bases between. The CDR3 consists of 14 residues. CDR3 residues: CASRTVKGNTEAFF. CDR3 DNA sequence: TGTGCCAGCAGGACAGTCAAGGGGAACACTGAAGCTTTCTTT.

The sample holds one count of this clone. The V call is TRBV15, the J call TRBJ1-4; possible D gene TRBD1, 5 bases. V dropped 0 bases and J dropped 5 bases, with 13 bases sitting between them. The CDR3 covers 16 residues. CDR1 LNHNV and CDR2 YYDKDF come from the germline V gene (reference sequence). CDR3 region: CATSRDKGRMNEKLFF. CDR3 sequence (DNA): TGTGCCACCAGCAGAGATAAGGGACGGATGAATGAAAAACTGTTTTTT.

The V call is TRBV27, the J call TRBJ2-6, with 7 bases matching TRBD2. Germline CDR1 is MNHEY and CDR2 is SMNVEV (reference sequence). This CDR3 comprises 17 residues. The V gene end was trimmed by 6 bases and the J gene end by 7 bases; junction bases not matched to a gene: 15. CDR3 loop: CASSWGGSASGANVLTF. The CDR3 DNA reads TGTGCCAGCAGCTGGGGAGGGTCTGCTAGTGGAGCCAACGTCCTGACTTTC. The whole variable domain, filled in from reference TRBV27 and TRBJ2-6, reads EAQVTQNPRYLITVTGKKLTVTCSQNMNHEYMSWYRQDPGLGLRQIYYSMNVEVTDKGDVPEGYKVSRKEKRNFPLILESPSPNQTSLYFCASSWGGSASGANVLTFGAGSRLTVL.

This CDR3 is CASSLFSGVNEQFF. For the CDR3, the DNA is TGTGCCAGCAGCTTATTTAGCGGGGTTAATGAGCAGTTCTTC. The chain couples TRBV7-6 to TRBJ2-1; 8 positions agree with TRBD2. The germline V gene encodes CDR1 SGHVS and CDR2 FNYEAQ. The CDR3 sequence is 14 residues long. The J segment lost 7 bases and the V segment lost 2 bases, leaving 4 bases of the junction unmatched.

The chain uses TRBV10-2 and TRBJ1-5, with TRBD1 as a possible D gene (5 bases). The CDR3 has 14 residues. CDR1 is WSHSY, CDR2 SAAADI, per germline. Trimming pared 3 bases from V and 2 bases from J, leaving 8 bases between. The CDR3 region is CASSEWGGNQPQHF. The DNA for the CDR3 is TGCGCCAGCAGTGAATGGGGGGGCAATCAGCCCCAGCATTTT.

The V and J genes are TRBV11-3 and TRBJ2-1, with 8 bases matching TRBD2. The ends lost 8 bases at V and 10 bases at J; junction bases unmatched: 7. This CDR3 is built from 12 residues. Germline-derived CDR1 and CDR2 are SGHNT and YENEEA. CDR3 in amino acids: CASSSGGAEQFF. CDR3 DNA sequence: TGTGCCAGCTCATCGGGAGGGGCAGAGCAGTTCTTC.

The chain joins TRBV27 to TRBJ2-1, with 7 bases identical to TRBD2. V shed 5 bases, J shed 9 bases, and the junction held 10 bases outside the gene matches. Germline V gives CDR1 MNHEY, CDR2 SMNVEV (reference sequence). This CDR3 has 14 residues. CDR3 sequence reads: CASSPTSRGLEQFF. The DNA of the CDR3 is TGTGCCAGCAGTCCGACTAGCCGGGGTCTTGAGCAGTTCTTC.

The chain has TRBV28 and TRBJ1-3, with D possibly TRBD1 on 6 matching bases. The germline gives CDR1 MDHEN, CDR2 SYDVKM. V lost 2 bases and J lost 0, with 14 bases in between. This CDR3 contains 17 residues. The CDR3 sequence is CASSLGEGGSSGNTIYF. CDR3 DNA sequence: TGTGCCAGCAGTTTAGGGGAGGGGGGATCCTCTGGAAACACCATATATTTT.

The V gene is TRBV18, the J gene TRBJ2-7; 7 bases align to TRBD1. The CDR3 spans 15 residues. V gave up 5 bases and J gave up 0 bases; unmatched junction bases: 7. Germline CDR1 reads KGHSH; CDR2 reads LQKENI. The chain's CDR3 is CASSASGTASYEQYF. The CDR3 DNA sequence: TGTGCCAGCTCAGCCTCCGGGACAGCCTCCTACGAGCAGTACTTC.

V is TRBV29-1 and J is TRBJ2-7; 7 bases fit TRBD1. V lost 4 bases, J lost 1 base, and 4 bases stayed unmatched. CDR1 is SQVTM, CDR2 ANQGSEA, per germline. The CDR3 length is 13 residues. The CDR3 sequence: CSVVGTASYEQYF. CDR3 in DNA: TGCAGCGTTGTGGGGACAGCATCCTACGAGCAGTACTTC.

This clone was counted many times. The chain is built from TRBV14 and TRBJ2-7; D unresolved. The germline gives CDR1 SGHDN, CDR2 FVKESK. The CDR3 consists of 14 residues. V was clipped by 5 bases and J by 2 bases, with 13 bases between them. The CDR3 here is CASSNALWAYEQYF. The CDR3 nucleotides are TGTGCCAGCAGCAACGCCCTTTGGGCCTACGAGCAGTACTTC.

The V call is TRBV2, the J call TRBJ2-7; D remains unclear. Germline assignment: CDR1 SNHLY and CDR2 FYNNEI. The CDR3 is 14 amino acids. Trimming stripped 0 bases from V and 1 base from J, with 7 bases between. CDR3 amino acids: CASSEARFSYEQYF. The CDR3 DNA reads TGTGCCAGCAGTGAAGCGCGTTTTTCCTACGAGCAGTACTTC.

This clone showed up just a few times. This chain links TRBV7-9 with TRBJ1-2; 7 bases match TRBD1. Germline V gene data show CDR1 as SEHNR and CDR2 as FQNEAQ (reference sequence). The CDR3 totals 13 residues. V lost 4 bases and J lost 3; bases outside the gene matches: 2. Written as DNA, the CDR3 is TGTGCCAGCAGCTGGGACAGTCACTATGGCTACACCTTC. Translated: CASSWDSHYGYTF.

The chain links TRBV28 to TRBJ1-2, with 8 bases matching TRBD1. The CDR3 contains 16 residues. Unmatched junction bases numbered 10, after V lost 4 bases and J lost 3 bases. The germline CDR1 and CDR2 sequences are MDHEN and SYDVKM. CDR3 protein: CASSSAHRGKYYGYTF. CDR3 coding DNA: TGTGCCAGCAGTTCAGCTCACAGGGGGAAATACTATGGCTACACCTTC.

In this sample, this clone turned up many times. The same CDR3 is also encoded by other DNA sequences in this sample. The chain has TRBV9 and TRBJ1-1; no clear D gene. The CDR3 loop spans 14 amino acids. Germline loops: CDR1 SGDLS, CDR2 YYNGEE. Trimming removed 0 bases at V and 0 bases at J, with 6 bases between. The CDR3 sequence: CASSVAGLNTEAFF. The CDR3 DNA reads as TGTGCCAGCAGCGTAGCTGGACTGAACACTGAAGCTTTCTTT. Complete variable domain (other parts from reference TRBV9 and TRBJ1-1): DSGVTQTPKHLITATGQRVTLRCSPRSGDLSVYWYQQSLDQGLQFLIQYYNGEERAKGNILERFSAQQFPDLHSELNLSSLELGDSALYFCASSVAGLNTEAFFGQGTRLTVV.

The chain combines TRBV7-8 with TRBJ2-1; 13 bases agree with TRBD2. The CDR3 spans 16 residues. CDR1 SGHVS and CDR2 FQNEAQ come from the germline V gene. The junction had 9 bases not matched to a gene; V was cut back by 5 bases and J by 8 bases. The CDR3 spells CASSHPRLAGGDEQFF. The CDR3 DNA reads as TGTGCCAGCAGCCACCCACGACTAGCGGGAGGTGATGAGCAGTTCTTC. The full variable domain, in which reference TRBV7-8 and TRBJ2-1 provide the parts outside the CDR3, is GAGVSQSPRYKVAKRGQDVALRCDPISGHVSLFWYQQALGQGPEFLTYFQNEAQLDKSGLPSDRFFAERPEGSVSTLKIQRTQQEDSAVYLCASSHPRLAGGDEQFFGPGTRLTVL.